These 29 T cell receptor beta chains were sequenced from one sample in a study of cytomegalovirus exposure and HLA in healthy donors. This table comes from immunoSEQ multiplex PCR, and its TCRdb copy is limited to in-frame clones, with some not included. The table records over 200,000 clones, 70% to 90% of them present only once. Sequencing input: PBMCs. These receptors were collected from a woman under 30 in good health and CMV-seronegative.

CDR3 nucleotides: TGTGCCAGCAGTCACCAGGGCCTCTCCTACGAGCAGTACTTC. It encodes CASSHQGLSYEQYF. The rearrangement joins TRBV6-1 to TRBJ2-7, with D possibly being TRBD1 (5 bases). Trimming cost V 5 bases and J 0 bases, with 11 bases left between them. This CDR3 spans 14 amino acids. Germline CDR1 MNHNS, CDR2 SASEGT.

The rearrangement joins TRBV23-1 to TRBJ2-1, with TRBD2 identical over 10 bases. TRBV23-1 is marked as an open reading frame, function uncertain. The length of the CDR3 is 16 residues. The junction had 7 bases not matched to a gene; V was cut back by 2 bases and J by 6 bases. In nucleotides, the CDR3 is TGCGCCAGCAGTCAACCCCTAGCGGGAGCTCTCAATGAGCAGTTCTTC. This gives the protein CASSQPLAGALNEQFF.

DNA for the CDR3: TGTGCCAGCAGCTTAGCCCCGTCCTACGAGCAGTACTTC. Translation gives CASSLAPSYEQYF. The chain joins TRBV11-2 to TRBJ2-7; the D is unclear. CDR1 is SGHAT and CDR2 is FQNNGV in the germline V gene. V dropped 1 base and J dropped 1 base, with 5 bases sitting between them. The CDR3 runs to 13 residues. Full variable domain (missing parts from reference TRBV11-2 and TRBJ2-7): EAGVAQSPRYKIIEKRQSVAFWCNPISGHATLYWYQQILGQGPKLLIQFQNNGVVDDSQLPKDRFSAERLKGVDSTLKIQPAKLEDSAVYLCASSLAPSYEQYFGPGTRLTVT.

The chain combines TRBV29-1 with TRBJ1-1; D remains ambiguous. CDR1 SQVTM and CDR2 ANQGSEA come from the germline V gene. V lost 4 bases to trimming and J lost 2 bases, with 5 bases between them. The CDR3 runs to 11 residues. CDR3 protein: CSVGPNTEAFF. CDR3 DNA: TGCAGCGTTGGGCCTAACACTGAAGCTTTCTTT.

The gene calls are TRBV6-1 and TRBJ2-2; D not resolved. The V end lost 2 bases, the J end lost 3 bases, and 4 bases lay between the germline ends. The CDR3 is 13 amino acids. CDR1 and CDR2 (germline): MNHNS, SASEGT. CDR3 in amino acids: CASSERHTGELFF. Written as DNA, the CDR3 is TGTGCCAGCAGTGAACGTCACACCGGGGAGCTGTTTTTT.

This clone was counted only a few times. The gene calls are TRBV30 and TRBJ1-1; the D gene is possibly TRBD1 (5 bases). Per the germline V gene, CDR1 is GTSNPN and CDR2 is SVGIG (reference sequence). The CDR3 consists of 13 residues. Deletions cut 5 bases from V and 1 base from J, with 11 bases between. The CDR3 spells CAWQLQGNTEAFF. The CDR3 region has the DNA TGTGCCTGGCAACTTCAGGGGAACACTGAAGCTTTCTTT.

The CDR3 spells CASSTTSGRRTDTQYF. The CDR3, as DNA: TGCGCCAGCAGCACGACTAGCGGGAGAAGGACAGATACGCAGTATTTT. The gene calls are TRBV5-1 and TRBJ2-3; 12 bases fit TRBD2. From germline, CDR1 is SGHRS and CDR2 YFSETQ. V lost 4 bases and J lost 3; bases outside the gene matches: 6. The CDR3 is made up of 16 amino acids.

The J gene is TRBJ2-5, the V gene TRBV18, with D hard to call. There are 13 residues in the CDR3. Germline values: CDR1 KGHSH, CDR2 LQKENI. The V end was cut by 2 bases, the J end by 2 bases, with 6 bases between. The CDR3 DNA sequence: TGTGCCAGCTCACCATCTCTACAAGAGACCCAGTACTTC. It encodes CASSPSLQETQYF. Full variable domain (rest looked up from reference TRBV18 and TRBJ2-5): NAGVMQNPRHLVRRRGQEARLRCSPMKGHSHVYWYRQLPEEGLKFMVYLQKENIIDESGMPKERFSAEFPKEGPSILRIQQVVRGDSAAYFCASSPSLQETQYFGPGTRLLVL.

J is TRBJ1-2 and V is TRBV6-5, with D unclear. Germline CDR1 is MNHEY and CDR2 is SVGAGI. With 0 bases removed from V and 5 bases from J, the gap between germline ends came to 7 bases. This CDR3 comprises 13 residues. In DNA form, the CDR3 reads TGTGCCAGCAGTTACTCGATTAGTTATGGCTACACCTTC. Translating gives CASSYSISYGYTF.

This clone was seen once. This chain joins TRBV5-4 and TRBJ2-5, with TRBD2 as a possible D gene (5 bases). The CDR3 contains 14 residues. The V gene lost 4 bases and the J gene lost 7 bases, with 17 bases spanning the gap. Germline V gene data show CDR1 as SGHNT and CDR2 as YYREEE (reference sequence). CDR3 sequence reads: CASSNRASSGTQYF. The DNA for the CDR3 is TGTGCCAGCAGCAACCGGGCCTCCAGCGGGACCCAGTACTTC.

The V and J genes are TRBV7-6 and TRBJ2-3; TRBD2 matches 14 bases. Germline values: CDR1 SGHVS, CDR2 FNYEAQ. CDR3 length: 19 residues. Trimming at V came to 4 bases and at J to 6 bases, leaving 15 bases not matched to a gene. This CDR3 is CASSSPVGTSGSVGDTQYF. CDR3 nucleotides: TGTGCCAGCAGCTCCCCCGTGGGGACTAGCGGGAGTGTGGGGGATACGCAGTATTTT.

The V and J genes are TRBV27 and TRBJ1-2; D possibly corresponds to TRBD1 (6 bases). V was shortened by 6 bases and J by 3 bases, with 20 bases between the two germline ends. This CDR3 is 16 amino acids long. Germline lookup yields CDR1 MNHEY and CDR2 SMNVEV (reference sequence). This CDR3 reads CASSQDPGVDYYGYTF. In DNA, the CDR3 is TGTGCCAGCAGCCAAGACCCAGGGGTGGATTACTATGGCTACACCTTC.

This clone was recorded only once. CDR3 in amino acids: CASSRDTVTVGYTF. The CDR3 DNA sequence: TGCGCCAGCAGCCGCGACACAGTCACGGTCGGCTACACCTTC. V usage is TRBV5-1 and J usage is TRBJ1-2; D call uncertain. Trimming stripped 4 bases from V and 8 bases from J, with 18 bases between. This CDR3 has 14 amino acids. The germline CDR1 and CDR2 sequences are SGHRS and YFSETQ.

The gene calls are TRBV1 and TRBJ2-5; the table assigns TRBD1, which was not confirmed against the DNA. TRBV1 is tagged as a pseudogene. CDR3 length: 17 residues. Written as DNA, the CDR3 is TGCACCAGCAGCCAAGTAGGAGGGGACAGCTCACAAGAGACCCAGTACTTC. As protein: CTSSQVGGDSSQETQYF.

This clone was counted only a few times. The chain carries TRBV6-6 and TRBJ2-4; no definite D call. This CDR3 is 13 amino acids long. Germline V lookup: CDR1 MNHNY, CDR2 SVGAGI (reference sequence). V gave up 0 bases and J gave up 4 bases, with 4 bases separating them. The CDR3 here is CASSYSEKNIQYF. The CDR3 DNA reads TGTGCCAGCAGTTACTCTGAGAAAAACATTCAGTACTTC.

The chain uses TRBV5-1 and TRBJ2-1; TRBD2 matches 10 bases. Germline assignment: CDR1 SGHRS and CDR2 YFSETQ. The CDR3 consists of 16 residues. J gave up 8 bases and V 1 base, and 9 bases lay outside the gene matches. The DNA of the CDR3 is TGCGCCAGCAGCTTGCGCCTAGCGGGAGTACACGATGAGCAGTTCTTC. Residues: CASSLRLAGVHDEQFF. Full variable domain (remainder filled in from reference TRBV5-1 and TRBJ2-1): KAGVTQTPRYLIKTRGQQVTLSCSPISGHRSVSWYQQTPGQGLQFLFEYFSETQRNKGNFPGRFSGRQFSNSRSEMNVSTLELGDSALYLCASSLRLAGVHDEQFFGPGTRLTVL.

The chain carries TRBV28 and TRBJ2-5; 11 bases align to TRBD2. The V gene's germline CDR1 is MDHEN and CDR2 SYDVKM. Germline trimming cut 6 bases from V and 7 bases from J; bases unmatched to any gene: 7. The CDR3 sequence is 14 residues long. The CDR3 here is CASRTSGKSGTQYF. The DNA for the CDR3 is TGTGCCAGCAGGACTAGCGGGAAGTCGGGGACCCAGTACTTC.

The V and J genes are TRBV30 and TRBJ2-1, with TRBD2 matching over 10 bases. CDR3 length: 20 amino acids. In germline, CDR1 is GTSNPN, CDR2 SVGIG (reference sequence). Trimming took 5 bases from V and 0 from J; bases not matched to a gene: 19. CDR3 region: CAWGATGLAPPEGSYNEQFF. CDR3 nucleotides: TGTGCCTGGGGCGCCACGGGACTAGCGCCGCCCGAGGGCTCCTACAATGAGCAGTTCTTC.

This clone turned up a few times. The chain uses TRBV7-9 and TRBJ2-7; D perhaps matches TRBD2 (5 bases). The CDR3 has 16 residues. CDR1 is SEHNR, CDR2 FQNEAQ, per germline (reference sequence). Trimming left V 5 bases short and J 5 bases short, with 22 bases between. The CDR3 DNA reads TGTGCCAGCAGCCCCCCGTTAGCTGGAGGTGGGCACGAGCAGTACTTC. Amino acid sequence: CASSPPLAGGGHEQYF.

The chain is built from TRBV28 and TRBJ2-7; a possible D gene is TRBD2 (5 bases). This CDR3 spans 15 amino acids. V was trimmed by 4 bases and J by 3 bases, leaving 16 bases between them. CDR1 and CDR2 (germline): MDHEN, SYDVKM. The CDR3 DNA sequence: TGTGCCAGCAGTTCAGCGGAGCTCAGAGGCTACGAGCAGTACTTC. The encoded protein is CASSSAELRGYEQYF.

V usage is TRBV2 and J usage is TRBJ1-1; D is perhaps TRBD1 (5 bases). CDR3 length equals 13 residues. Trimming stripped 2 bases from V and 4 bases from J, with 8 bases between. Germline V gives CDR1 SNHLY, CDR2 FYNNEI. This CDR3 reads CASSEQGTTEAFF. CDR3 nucleotide sequence: TGTGCCAGCAGTGAACAGGGTACCACTGAAGCTTTCTTT.

The V gene is TRBV6-5, the J gene TRBJ1-4, with D hard to call. The V end lost 3 bases, the J end lost 7 bases, and 3 bases lay between the germline ends. The CDR3 has 11 residues. Germline values: CDR1 MNHEY, CDR2 SVGAGI. The CDR3 reads CASSYSEKLFF. The CDR3, as DNA: TGTGCCAGCAGTTATAGTGAAAAACTGTTTTTT.

The J gene is TRBJ2-3, the V gene TRBV7-9; TRBD2 matches at 13 bases. The CDR3 runs 18 residues. Per germline, CDR1 SEHNR and CDR2 FQNEAQ (reference sequence). The junction had 9 bases not matched to a gene; V was cut back by 6 bases and J by 0 bases. The CDR3 is CASRRRLAGGTSTDTQYF. CDR3 bases: TGTGCCAGCAGGAGGAGACTAGCGGGAGGAACTAGCACAGATACGCAGTATTTT.

The genes are TRBV28 and TRBJ1-2; D remains ambiguous. V dropped 9 bases and J dropped 0 bases, with 11 bases sitting between them. This CDR3 is built from 13 residues. Germline V gene lookup returns CDR1 MDHEN and CDR2 SYDVKM. This CDR3 is CASTDLANYGYTF. In DNA form, the CDR3 reads TGTGCCAGTACGGACTTAGCTAACTATGGCTACACCTTC.

The CDR3 sequence is CASSYGTAQNYGYTF. The CDR3 nucleotides are TGTGCCAGCAGCTACGGGACAGCCCAAAACTATGGCTACACCTTC. The chain carries TRBV28 and TRBJ1-2; 7 bases match TRBD1. V dropped 6 bases and J dropped 2; count of bases not matched to a gene: 9. The CDR3 sequence is 15 residues long. CDR1 and CDR2 from the germline V gene are MDHEN and SYDVKM.

J is TRBJ1-1 and V is TRBV4-1, with 11 nucleotides matching TRBD1. CDR1 and CDR2 (germline): MGHRA, YSYEKL. The CDR3 covers 15 residues. Trimming cost V 4 bases and J 4 bases; bases outside gene matches: 5. Here the CDR3 reads CASSLGTGGSTEAFF. In DNA form, the CDR3 reads TGCGCCAGCAGCCTTGGGACAGGGGGAAGCACTGAAGCTTTCTTT.

This clone appeared a few times. This sequence joins TRBV4-2 and TRBJ2-7; D perhaps matches TRBD2 (6 bases). There are 15 residues in the CDR3. Germline V gene sequence: CDR1 LGHNA, CDR2 YNFKEQ. V dropped 0 bases and J dropped 1 base, with 10 bases sitting between them. Here the CDR3 DNA reads TGTGCCAGCAGCCAAGAATTAGCGGTTTCCTACGAGCAGTACTTC. The encoded protein is CASSQELAVSYEQYF.

This chain's CDR3 is CAISEQASSPHEQYF. The CDR3 DNA reads as TGTGCCATCAGTGAGCAGGCTAGCAGTCCCCACGAGCAGTACTTC. The rearrangement joins TRBV10-3 to TRBJ2-7, with a tentative D call TRBD2 (5 bases). V lost 2 bases and J 5 bases, leaving 16 bases between the germline ends. The CDR3 sequence is 15 residues long. In germline, CDR1 is ENHRY, CDR2 SYGVKD.

This sequence joins TRBV4-3 and TRBJ2-1; D uncertain. Germline CDR1 LGHNA, CDR2 YSLEER. The CDR3 contains 14 residues. V lost 0 bases and J 2 bases, leaving 5 bases between the germline ends. In DNA, the CDR3 is TGCGCCAGCAGCCAAGAATGGCCCTACAATGAGCAGTTCTTC. This encodes CASSQEWPYNEQFF.